This TCR beta chain was recovered during a study of blood T cell repertoires in COVID-19. Study at large: The United States, Italy and Spain were the sources of the acute and convalescent COVID-19 samples. PBMCs, B-cell-depleted T cells, or T cells were the source of the cDNA or gDNA that made up the material.

Authors' analysis steps: From reference gene primer amplification, estimates of nucleated cell counts were derived. Measured with immunoSEQ multiplex PCR; TCRdb has only the in-frame clones, and not every one. V, J and clone size reflect that table, while D and trimming were determined from the DNA. The profile shows about 61,000 clones, about 90% of them singletons. V shed 1 base and J 4 bases; nucleotides not matched to a gene: 3. Germline CDR1 reads LGHNA; CDR2 reads YSLEER. The CDR3 is 15 residues long. The sequence was collected from a human donor in a cohort sampled during active COVID-19. Sequencing was carried out using peripheral blood. The gene calls are TRBV4-3 and TRBJ2-3; 9 bases line up with TRBD1. CDR3 coding DNA: TGCGCCAGCAGCCAAGGGGGGACAGGGCCAGATACGCAGTATTTT. It yields the protein CASSQGGTGPDTQYF.